This passage covers 3 T cell receptor beta chains from one sample sequenced in a study of T cell responses to AZD1222 COVID-19 vaccine. Assay: immunoSEQ multiplex PCR; the TCRdb copy retains only in-frame clones and omits some. The table has about 100,000 clones, just under 90% seen once. The material sequenced was peripheral blood, taken on day 0 of AZD1222 vaccination. These receptors came from an adult in good health.

The V gene is TRBV2, the J gene TRBJ1-2, with unresolved D. The CDR3 covers 14 residues. Per the germline V gene, CDR1 is SNHLY and CDR2 is FYNNEI. The V gene lost 3 bases and the J gene lost 4 bases, with 12 bases spanning the gap. CDR3 protein: CASSEDPPTYGYTF. Written as DNA, the CDR3 is TGTGCCAGCAGTGAGGACCCCCCGACCTATGGCTACACCTTC. The full variable domain, with the rest looked up from reference TRBV2 and TRBJ1-2, is EPEVTQTPSHQVTQMGQEVILRCVPISNHLYFYWYRQILGQKVEFLVSFYNNEISEKSEIFDDQFSVERPDGSNFTLKIRSTKLEDSAMYFCASSEDPPTYGYTFGSGTRLTVV.

The J gene is TRBJ2-2, the V gene TRBV6-5; no firm D call. The CDR3 runs 16 residues. V lost 2 bases and J 2 bases, leaving 12 bases between the germline ends. In germline, CDR1 is MNHEY, CDR2 SVGAGI. The CDR3 DNA reads TGTGCCAGCAGTTACCTGGGCAGATATAACACCGGGGAGCTGTTTTTT. It specifies CASSYLGRYNTGELFF.

V usage is TRBV4-3 and J usage is TRBJ2-2; D remains unclear. V shed 4 bases and J shed 0 bases, with 12 bases lying between them. Germline V CDR1 and CDR2: LGHNA, YSLEER. This CDR3 is 16 amino acids long. The CDR3 bases are TGCGCCAGCAGCCTCGGACCTATTACGAACACCGGGGAGCTGTTTTTT. Protein sequence: CASSLGPITNTGELFF.